This is a list of T cell receptor beta chains from one sample in a study of PD-L1 blockade in urothelial cancer. This table comes from immunoSEQ multiplex PCR, and its TCRdb copy is limited to in-frame clones, with some not included. The sample yields 90,000 to 130,000 clones, 91% seen once. The sample was PBMCs, taken around atezolizumab (anti-PD-L1) treatment. These receptors were obtained from a man aged 55-75 years with urothelial cancer. CDR3s include the opening cysteine and the closing phenylalanine or tryptophan. A D gene is named only where the DNA matches it firmly. Not all rows give a size; the values are once, few, many and, for expanded clones, a class.

D gene	clone size	V gene	J gene	CDR3 protein	CDR3 DNA
TRBD2	NA	TRBV7-9	TRBJ2-5	CASSLASGAQETQYF	TGTGCCAGCAGCTTAGCAAGCGGGGCCCAAGAGACCCAGTACTTC
NA	NA	TRBV7-9	TRBJ2-1	CASTQGGSYNEQFF	TGTGCCAGCACCCAAGGGGGCTCCTACAATGAGCAGTTCTTC
NA	NA	TRBV6-5	TRBJ1-1	CASSYSMAVMNTEAFF	TGTGCCAGCAGTTACTCCATGGCCGTCATGAACACTGAAGCTTTCTTT
TRBD1	NA	TRBV18	TRBJ2-1	CASSPGTGVYNEQFF	TGTGCCAGCTCACCAGGGACAGGGGTTTACAATGAGCAGTTCTTC
TRBD2	NA	TRBV4-1	TRBJ2-7	CASRGGLAGPNEQYF	TGCGCCAGCAGGGGGGGACTAGCGGGACCGAACGAGCAGTACTTC
TRBD1	NA	TRBV2	TRBJ2-6	CASRASRDRGRGANVLTF	TGTGCCAGCAGGGCTAGCCGGGACAGGGGGCGGGGGGCCAACGTCCTGACTTTC
NA	NA	TRBV2	TRBJ2-3	CASSDAIPSTDTQYF	TGTGCCAGCAGTGACGCTATCCCGAGCACAGATACGCAGTATTTT
NA	NA	TRBV9	TRBJ2-7	CASSPVSASSYEQYF	TGTGCCAGCAGCCCTGTTTCAGCGAGCTCCTACGAGCAGTACTTC
TRBD2	NA	TRBV19	TRBJ2-5	CATRGVPGETQYF	TGTGCCACCCGGGGGGTACCAGGAGAGACCCAGTACTTC
NA	NA	TRBV5-1	TRBJ2-5	CASSLGSSQETQYF	TGCGCCAGCAGCTTGGGTAGCAGCCAAGAGACCCAGTACTTC
TRBD2	NA	TRBV9	TRBJ2-3	CASSVAASGGADTQYF	TGTGCCAGCAGCGTAGCGGCTAGCGGAGGGGCAGATACGCAGTATTTT
NA	NA	TRBV4-3	TRBJ1-1	CASSQDSKNTEAFF	TGCGCCAGCAGCCAAGATTCAAAGAACACTGAAGCTTTCTTT
TRBD1	NA	TRBV2	TRBJ1-4	CASTRSGQGLGKLFF	TGTGCCAGCACTAGGTCGGGACAGGGTTTGGGAAAACTGTTTTTT
TRBD2	NA	TRBV10-3	TRBJ2-3	CAISELAGGGDTQYF	TGTGCCATCAGTGAGCTTGCGGGAGGAGGAGATACGCAGTATTTT
NA	NA	TRBV7-3	TRBJ2-5	CASSLSGELQETQYF	TGTGCCAGCAGCTTAAGCGGCGAACTACAAGAGACCCAGTACTTC
TRBD2	NA	TRBV7-2	TRBJ2-7	CASSLFTGGVWEQYF	TGTGCCAGCAGCTTATTTACGGGAGGGGTATGGGAGCAGTACTTC
TRBD1	NA	TRBV7-2	TRBJ1-1	CASSPSTGWVTEAFF	TGTGCCAGCAGCCCCTCGACAGGGTGGGTCACTGAAGCTTTCTTT
TRBD2	once	TRBV7-9	TRBJ2-3	CASSSSGVSTDTQYF	TGTGCCAGCAGCTCGAGCGGGGTCAGCACAGATACGCAGTATTTT
TRBD2	NA	TRBV5-6	TRBJ2-3	CASSPGLATFTQYF	TGTGCCAGCAGCCCGGGACTAGCGACTTTCACGCAGTATTTT
TRBD1	NA	TRBV27	TRBJ2-7	CASSLRDRTEQYF	TGTGCCAGCAGTCTCCGGGACAGGACCGAGCAGTACTTC
NA	once	TRBV19	TRBJ1-1	CASSIGHNTEAFF	TGTGCCAGTAGTATAGGGCACAACACTGAAGCTTTCTTT
TRBD2	NA	TRBV28	TRBJ2-7	CASRGREGTEEQYF	TGTGCCAGCAGAGGACGGGAGGGTACGGAGGAGCAGTACTTC
TRBD2	NA	TRBV11-2	TRBJ2-1	CASSPRSGEYNEQFF	TGTGCCAGCAGCCCCCGGAGCGGGGAATACAATGAGCAGTTCTTC
NA	NA	TRBV19	TRBJ1-1	CASSIATEAFF	TGTGCCAGTAGTATAGCAACTGAAGCTTTCTTT
NA	NA	TRBV15	TRBJ2-1	CATSRVRERTEYNEQFF	TGTGCCACCAGCAGGGTCCGGGAGAGGACGGAATACAATGAGCAGTTCTTC
NA	NA	TRBV10-3	TRBJ1-1	CAISESGRRGEAFF	TGTGCCATCAGTGAGTCGGGTAGGAGGGGTGAAGCTTTCTTT
TRBD1	once	TRBV2	TRBJ2-5	CASSEKGAVQETQYF	TGTGCCAGCAGTGAGAAGGGGGCAGTTCAAGAGACCCAGTACTTC
NA	NA	TRBV6-1	TRBJ2-6	CASSETRANVLTF	TGTGCCAGCAGTGAGACTCGGGCCAACGTCCTGACTTTC
TRBD2	NA	TRBV4-3	TRBJ2-3	CASSQETSGGAGQAQYF	TGCGCCAGCAGCCAAGAAACTAGCGGGGGGGCCGGCCAGGCGCAGTATTTT
TRBD2	NA	TRBV4-2	TRBJ2-3	CASSQDLGTSGGRGTDTQYF	TGTGCCAGCAGCCAAGATCTGGGGACTAGCGGGGGCCGGGGCACAGATACGCAGTATTTT
TRBD1	NA	TRBV7-2	TRBJ1-2	CASSRDRSNYGYTF	TGTGCCAGCAGCAGGGACAGATCTAACTATGGCTACACCTTC
TRBD2	once	TRBV9	TRBJ2-1	CASSVAGTSVYNEQFF	TGTGCCAGCAGCGTCGCGGGGACTAGCGTATACAATGAGCAGTTCTTC
TRBD1	NA	TRBV5-1	TRBJ1-2	CASSPMTGADYGYTF	TGCGCCAGCAGCCCGATGACAGGGGCAGACTATGGCTACACCTTC
TRBD2	NA	TRBV15	TRBJ2-3	CATSRRLAGATDTQYF	TGTGCCACCAGCAGACGGCTAGCGGGAGCCACAGATACGCAGTATTTT
NA	NA	TRBV5-6	TRBJ2-2	CASSETGRATGELFF	TGTGCCAGCAGCGAGACAGGAAGGGCCACCGGGGAGCTGTTTTTT
TRBD1	NA	TRBV2	TRBJ2-3	CASSGQGRTDTQYF	TGTGCCAGCAGTGGACAGGGCCGCACAGATACGCAGTATTTT
TRBD2	NA	TRBV4-2	TRBJ2-5	CASSQGTSGRQETQYF	TGTGCCAGCAGCCAAGGGACTAGCGGGAGGCAAGAGACCCAGTACTTC
TRBD1	NA	TRBV19	TRBJ2-5	CASSIMGQDSETQYF	TGTGCCAGTAGTATCATGGGACAGGATAGTGAGACCCAGTACTTC
NA	NA	TRBV19	TRBJ1-1	CASSWAANTEAFF	TGTGCCAGTAGTTGGGCAGCGAACACTGAAGCTTTCTTT
NA	NA	TRBV18	TRBJ1-2	CASSPKQGGGYTF	TGTGCCAGCTCACCAAAACAGGGTGGTGGCTACACCTTC